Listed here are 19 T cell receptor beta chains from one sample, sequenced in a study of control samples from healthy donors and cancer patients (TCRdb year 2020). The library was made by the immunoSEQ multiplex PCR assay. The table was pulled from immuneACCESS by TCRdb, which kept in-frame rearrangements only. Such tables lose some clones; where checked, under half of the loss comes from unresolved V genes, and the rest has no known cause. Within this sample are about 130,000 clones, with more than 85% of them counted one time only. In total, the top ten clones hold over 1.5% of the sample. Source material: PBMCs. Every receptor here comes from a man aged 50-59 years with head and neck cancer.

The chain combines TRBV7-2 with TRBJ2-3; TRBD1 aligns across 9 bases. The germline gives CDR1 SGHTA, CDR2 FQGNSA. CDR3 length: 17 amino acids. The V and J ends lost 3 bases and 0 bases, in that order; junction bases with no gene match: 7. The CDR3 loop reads CASSLRQGGGSTDTQYF. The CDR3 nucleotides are TGTGCCAGCAGCTTGAGACAGGGGGGGGGCAGCACAGATACGCAGTATTTT.

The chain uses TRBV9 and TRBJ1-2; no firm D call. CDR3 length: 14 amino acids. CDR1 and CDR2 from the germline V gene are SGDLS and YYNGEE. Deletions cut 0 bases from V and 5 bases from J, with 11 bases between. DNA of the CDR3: TGTGCCAGCAGCGTAGGCAGGCCACCATATGGCTACACCTTC. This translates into CASSVGRPPYGYTF.

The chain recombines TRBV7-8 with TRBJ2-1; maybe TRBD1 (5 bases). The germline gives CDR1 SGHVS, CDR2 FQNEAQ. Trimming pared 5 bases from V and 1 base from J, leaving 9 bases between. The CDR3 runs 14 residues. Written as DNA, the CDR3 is TGTGCCAGCAGCCAGCGACAGTCCTACAATGAGCAGTTCTTC. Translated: CASSQRQSYNEQFF.

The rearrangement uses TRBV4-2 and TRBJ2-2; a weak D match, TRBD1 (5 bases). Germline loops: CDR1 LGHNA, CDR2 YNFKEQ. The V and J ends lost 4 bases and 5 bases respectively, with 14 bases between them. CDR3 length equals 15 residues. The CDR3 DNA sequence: TGTGCCAGCAGCCCTTTAGGGGCCGGGACCGGGGAGCTGTTTTTT. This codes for CASSPLGAGTGELFF.

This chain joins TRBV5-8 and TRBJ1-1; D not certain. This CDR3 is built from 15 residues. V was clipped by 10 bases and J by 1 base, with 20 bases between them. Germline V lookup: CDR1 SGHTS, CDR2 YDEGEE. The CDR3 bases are TGTGCCGGCCATCGAAGGAGGACGGGGAACACTGAAGCTTTCTTT. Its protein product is CAGHRRRTGNTEAFF.

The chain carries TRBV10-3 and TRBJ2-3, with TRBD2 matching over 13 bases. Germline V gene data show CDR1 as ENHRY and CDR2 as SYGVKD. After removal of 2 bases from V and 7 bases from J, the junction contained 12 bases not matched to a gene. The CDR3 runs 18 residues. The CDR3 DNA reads TGTGCCATCAGTGAGCCCATGACTAGCGGGGGGACGCGGTATACGCAGTATTTT. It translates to CAISEPMTSGGTRYTQYF.

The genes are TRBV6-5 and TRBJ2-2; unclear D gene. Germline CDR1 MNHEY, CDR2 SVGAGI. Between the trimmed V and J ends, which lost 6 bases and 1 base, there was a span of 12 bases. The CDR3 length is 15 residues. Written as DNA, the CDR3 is TGTGCCAGCAGGACGAGGCAGAGGAACACCGGGGAGCTGTTTTTT. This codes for CASRTRQRNTGELFF.

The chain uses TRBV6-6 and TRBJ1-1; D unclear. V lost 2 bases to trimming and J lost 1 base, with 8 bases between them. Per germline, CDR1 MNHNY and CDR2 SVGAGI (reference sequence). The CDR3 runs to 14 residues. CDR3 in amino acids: CASSYDTANTEAFF. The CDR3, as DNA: TGTGCCAGCAGTTACGACACGGCGAACACTGAAGCTTTCTTT.

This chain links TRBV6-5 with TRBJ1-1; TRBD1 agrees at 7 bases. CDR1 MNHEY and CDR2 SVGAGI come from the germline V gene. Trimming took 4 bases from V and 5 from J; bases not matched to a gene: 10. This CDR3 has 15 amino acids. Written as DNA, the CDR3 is TGTGCCAGCAGTTCCCTACCGACAGGGTCAACTGAAGCTTTCTTT. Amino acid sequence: CASSSLPTGSTEAFF.

In DNA form, the CDR3 reads TGTGCCAGCAGCTCGCAAAGAATGCCCAGGGGGAGAGGCTACACCTTC. Residues: CASSSQRMPRGRGYTF. The V gene is TRBV7-8, the J gene TRBJ1-2, with TRBD1 identical over 7 bases. The CDR3 consists of 16 residues. Germline CDR1 reads SGHVS; CDR2 reads FQNEAQ. V dropped 4 bases and J dropped 8; count of bases not matched to a gene: 16. The full variable domain, rest sourced from reference TRBV7-8 and TRBJ1-2, is GAGVSQSPRYKVAKRGQDVALRCDPISGHVSLFWYQQALGQGPEFLTYFQNEAQLDKSGLPSDRFFAERPEGSVSTLKIQRTQQEDSAVYLCASSSQRMPRGRGYTFGSGTRLTVV.

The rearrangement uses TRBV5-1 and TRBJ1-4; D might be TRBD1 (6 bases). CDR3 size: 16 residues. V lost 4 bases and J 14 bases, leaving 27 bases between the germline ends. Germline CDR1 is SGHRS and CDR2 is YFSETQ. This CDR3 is CASSQTSGTKGTRLFF. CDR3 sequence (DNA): TGCGCCAGCAGCCAGACATCCGGGACAAAGGGGACTCGGCTGTTTTTT.

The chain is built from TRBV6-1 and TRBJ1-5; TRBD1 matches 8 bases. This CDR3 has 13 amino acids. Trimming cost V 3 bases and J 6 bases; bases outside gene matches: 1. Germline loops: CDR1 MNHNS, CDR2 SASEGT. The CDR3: CASSDRGLQPQHF. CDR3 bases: TGTGCCAGCAGTGACAGGGGGCTTCAGCCCCAGCATTTT.

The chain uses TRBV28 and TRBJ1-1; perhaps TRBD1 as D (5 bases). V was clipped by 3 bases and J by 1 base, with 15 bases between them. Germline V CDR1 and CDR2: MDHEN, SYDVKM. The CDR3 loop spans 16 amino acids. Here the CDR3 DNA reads TGTGCCAGCAGTTTCGTGTTGGGGGTCTCGAACACTGAAGCTTTCTTT. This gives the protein CASSFVLGVSNTEAFF.

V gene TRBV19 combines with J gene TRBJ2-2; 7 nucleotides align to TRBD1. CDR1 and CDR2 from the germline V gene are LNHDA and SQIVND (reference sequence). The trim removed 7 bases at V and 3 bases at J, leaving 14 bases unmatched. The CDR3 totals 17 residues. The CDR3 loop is CASTTHPGQKYTGELFF. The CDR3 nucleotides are TGTGCCAGTACCACACATCCGGGACAGAAATACACCGGGGAGCTGTTTTTT.

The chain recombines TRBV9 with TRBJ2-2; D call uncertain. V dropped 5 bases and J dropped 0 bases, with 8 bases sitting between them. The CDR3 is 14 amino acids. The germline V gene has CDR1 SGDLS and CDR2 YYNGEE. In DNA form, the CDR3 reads TGTGCCAGCAGAGGTAGCTCGAACACCGGGGAGCTGTTTTTT. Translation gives CASRGSSNTGELFF.

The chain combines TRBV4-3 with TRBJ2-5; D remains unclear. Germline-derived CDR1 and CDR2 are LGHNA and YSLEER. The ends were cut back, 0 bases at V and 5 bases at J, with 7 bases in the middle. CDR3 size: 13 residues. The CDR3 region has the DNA TGCGCCAGCAGCCAAGATTTTGCGGAGACCCAGTACTTC. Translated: CASSQDFAETQYF.

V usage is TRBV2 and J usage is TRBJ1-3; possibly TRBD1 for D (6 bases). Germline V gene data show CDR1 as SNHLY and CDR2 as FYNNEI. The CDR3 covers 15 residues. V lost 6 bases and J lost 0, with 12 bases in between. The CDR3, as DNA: TGTGCCAGCAGAACAGGGATCTTCTCTGGAAACACCATATATTTT. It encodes CASRTGIFSGNTIYF.

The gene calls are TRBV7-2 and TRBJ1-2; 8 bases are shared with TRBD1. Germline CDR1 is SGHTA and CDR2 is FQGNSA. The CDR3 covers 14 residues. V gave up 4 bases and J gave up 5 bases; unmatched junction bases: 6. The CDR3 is CASSSGTGLYGYTF. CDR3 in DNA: TGTGCCAGCAGCTCCGGGACAGGTCTATATGGCTACACCTTC.

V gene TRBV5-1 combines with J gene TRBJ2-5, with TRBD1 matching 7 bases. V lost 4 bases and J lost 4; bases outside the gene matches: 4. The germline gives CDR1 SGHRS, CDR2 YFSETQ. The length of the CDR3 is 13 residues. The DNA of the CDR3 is TGCGCCAGCAGCCGAACAGGGGTAGAGACCCAGTACTTC. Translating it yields CASSRTGVETQYF.